This TCR beta chain stems from a study of stem cell transplantation in POMP-related autoinflammatory disease. About the research overall: The study hypothesized thymoproteasome defects skew the TRB repertoire via impaired CD8+ selection. Before transplant: CD4+ naive skewing, low CD8+ proportions, reduced cytokine secretion. General study results and limits: In PRAID patients, the number of distinct TRB V-J gene pairings was restricted. Across all analyzed T-cell subsets, patients with PRAID tended toward reduced diversity and increased clonality.

This table comes from immunoSEQ multiplex PCR, and its TCRdb copy is limited to in-frame clones, with some not included. The sample holds about 1,300 clones; approximately 83% are singletons and the top ten take under 4.5%. On this clone: Its specificity is unknown.

The sequenced sample was CD4+ follicular helper T cells (Tfh) from PBMCs, obtained before stem cell transplantation. The source is a human donor with POMP-related autoinflammation and immune dysregulation (PRAID).

DNA of the CDR3: TGTGCCAGCAGTGAACATGGCAGAAACACCGGGGAGCTGTTTTTT. Amino acid sequence: CASSEHGRNTGELFF. The chain recombines TRBV25-1 with TRBJ2-2, with unresolved D. Trimming took off 2 bases at V and 2 bases at J, with 9 bases between the two ends. Germline assignment: CDR1 MGHDK and CDR2 SYGVNS. The CDR3 has 15 amino acids.